The rows below give T cell receptor beta chains drawn from one sample of a study of radiation and T cells in renal cell carcinoma. Method: immunoSEQ multiplex PCR; TCRdb's copy keeps in-frame clones and lacks some. The sample has about 16,000 clones; about 50% are singletons. Source: tumor tissue, taken from a patient whose treatment was nephrectomy without radiotherapy. These receptors came from a man between 35 and 55 years old with renal cell carcinoma. The CDR3 runs from the conserved cysteine through the conserved F or W. The order of the fields is clone size, J gene, V gene, D gene, CDR3 protein, CDR3 DNA. D genes are given only for firm matches. Size is omitted from some rows. Given values are once, few, many or a class for expanded clones.

.	TRBJ1-2	TRBV7-9	.	CASSSGAQGGYTF	TGTGCCAGCAGCTCCGGGGCTCAGGGCGGCTACACCTTC
.	TRBJ1-2	TRBV5-5	.	CASSNDGAYGYTF	TGTGCCAGCAGCAACGACGGGGCCTATGGCTACACCTTC
medium-sized	TRBJ1-5	TRBV6-5	.	CASSPPTGQPQHF	TGTGCCAGCAGCCCCCCGACAGGTCAGCCCCAGCATTTT
.	TRBJ1-3	TRBV15	.	CATSETAGTSGNTIYF	TGTGCCACCAGTGAGACCGCGGGGACATCTGGAAACACCATATATTTT
medium-sized	TRBJ1-1	TRBV12-2	.	CASRHSKGNTEAFF	TGTGCAAGTCGCCATTCCAAGGGGAACACTGAAGCTTTCTTT
.	TRBJ2-7	TRBV9	TRBD1	CASSGTGGREQYF	TGTGCCAGCAGTGGGACAGGGGGAAGGGAGCAGTACTTC
.	TRBJ2-6	TRBV6-1	.	CASLEGGSGANVLTF	TGTGCCAGCCTCGAAGGTGGGTCTGGGGCCAACGTCCTGACTTTC
.	TRBJ2-1	TRBV5-1	TRBD1	CASRRDRESFEQFF	TGCGCCAGCAGGCGGGACAGGGAAAGCTTTGAGCAGTTCTTC
.	TRBJ1-1	TRBV19	TRBD1	CASSPGQETNTEAFF	TGTGCCAGTAGTCCCGGACAGGAAACGAACACTGAAGCTTTCTTT
.	TRBJ1-2	TRBV7-2	.	CASSLVWGGNYGYTF	TGTGCCAGCAGCTTAGTGTGGGGTGGTAACTATGGCTACACCTTC
few	TRBJ1-2	TRBV2	.	CASSELEGVDGYTF	TGTGCCAGCAGTGAGTTAGAAGGGGTAGATGGCTACACCTTC
medium-sized	TRBJ1-4	TRBV5-1	.	CASSGGDGGKNEKLFF	TGCGCCAGCAGCGGGGGGGACGGAGGGAAAAATGAAAAACTGTTTTTT
medium-sized	TRBJ1-6	TRBV4-2	.	CASSPSKGQNSPLHF	TGTGCCAGCAGTCCTTCTAAGGGGCAAAATTCACCCCTCCACTTT
few	TRBJ2-5	TRBV11-2	.	CASSFGWETQYF	TGTGCCAGCAGCTTTGGGTGGGAGACCCAGTACTTC
.	TRBJ2-7	TRBV7-8	.	CASSLFSSPGAEQYF	TGTGCCAGCAGCTTATTTTCCTCGCCGGGTGCCGAGCAGTACTTC
few	TRBJ2-1	TRBV29-1	.	CSVLSGQLYNEQFF	TGCAGCGTTCTATCGGGACAACTATACAATGAGCAGTTCTTC
.	TRBJ1-4	TRBV5-4	.	CASSFAREEKLFF	TGTGCCAGCAGCTTCGCCAGGGAAGAAAAACTGTTTTTT
few	TRBJ2-7	TRBV5-6	.	CASSFDWTEGPYEQYF	TGTGCCAGCAGCTTTGATTGGACTGAGGGGCCCTACGAGCAGTACTTC
.	TRBJ2-1	TRBV18	.	CASSPINNEQFF	TGTGCCAGCTCACCAATAAACAATGAGCAGTTCTTC
.	TRBJ2-7	TRBV4-1	.	CASSQVGVFSNEQYF	TGCGCCAGCAGTCAGGTAGGGGTTTTTTCGAACGAGCAGTACTTC
few	TRBJ2-7	TRBV10-3	.	CAISDRLPPYEQYF	TGTGCCATCAGTGATCGCTTGCCTCCCTACGAGCAGTACTTC
.	TRBJ2-7	TRBV7-2	.	CASSLQVGAGSYEQYF	TGTGCCAGCAGCCTCCAAGTCGGGGCAGGATCCTACGAGCAGTACTTC
.	TRBJ2-3	TRBV5-4	TRBD2	CASSPGLAGGTDTQYF	TGTGCCAGCAGCCCCGGACTAGCGGGGGGCACAGATACGCAGTATTTT
.	TRBJ2-5	TRBV9	TRBD2	CASSLKISGGVETQYF	TGTGCCAGCAGCTTAAAGATTAGCGGGGGGGTGGAGACCCAGTACTTC
.	TRBJ2-1	TRBV25-1	.	CASSPPFGRGQINEQFF	TGTGCCAGCAGTCCCCCTTTTGGGAGAGGGCAAATCAATGAGCAGTTCTTC
.	TRBJ1-2	TRBV27	.	CASTLTGARSHGYTF	TGTGCCAGCACCCTCACGGGGGCCAGAAGCCATGGCTACACCTTC
.	TRBJ2-3	TRBV19	.	CASTPYGGTDTQYF	TGTGCCAGTACCCCTTATGGGGGCACAGATACGCAGTATTTT
.	TRBJ1-2	TRBV30	.	CAWEQQRRTYGYTF	TGTGCCTGGGAACAGCAACGTCGTACCTATGGCTACACCTTC
once	TRBJ2-3	TRBV7-9	TRBD2	CASLPNSGSTDTQYF	TGTGCCAGCCTCCCCAATAGCGGGAGCACAGATACGCAGTATTTT
.	TRBJ2-5	TRBV7-9	.	CASSLGVGETQYF	TGTGCCAGCAGCTTAGGGGTGGGAGAGACCCAGTACTTC
.	TRBJ1-1	TRBV18	TRBD1	CASSPPDRTGGAFF	TGTGCCAGCTCACCACCGGACAGGACTGGGGGAGCTTTCTTT
.	TRBJ1-5	TRBV19	TRBD1	CASSGQVGNNQPQHF	TGTGCCAGTAGCGGACAGGTCGGTAACAATCAGCCCCAGCATTTT
.	TRBJ1-2	TRBV6-7	.	CASTSGAYGYTF	TGTGCCAGCACCTCGGGAGCTTATGGCTACACCTTC
.	TRBJ1-2	TRBV7-8	TRBD1	CASSFLLTGGASYGYTF	TGTGCCAGCAGCTTTTTACTCACAGGGGGCGCGAGCTATGGCTACACCTTC
medium-sized	TRBJ1-1	TRBV25-1	.	CASSELGTEAFF	TGTGCCAGCAGTGAATTGGGCACTGAAGCTTTCTTT
.	TRBJ1-5	TRBV18	TRBD1	CASSFGQGGQPQHF	TGTGCCAGCTCATTTGGACAGGGTGGTCAGCCCCAGCATTTT
.	TRBJ2-1	TRBV18	TRBD2	CASSGGSSYNEQFF	TGTGCCAGCTCGGGAGGGAGCTCCTACAATGAGCAGTTCTTC
once	TRBJ2-7	TRBV7-8	.	CASSLAGGAEQYF	TGTGCCAGCAGCTTAGCGGGGGGAGCCGAGCAGTACTTC
few	TRBJ1-1	TRBV6-6	.	CASREVSQNTEAFF	TGTGCCAGCAGGGAAGTCAGTCAGAACACTGAAGCTTTCTTT
medium-sized	TRBJ1-2	TRBV2	.	CASSDQGKRGYTF	TGTGCCAGCAGTGATCAGGGAAAGCGCGGCTACACCTTC
.	TRBJ1-1	TRBV5-1	.	CATTPGRAFMNTEAFF	TGCGCCACCACTCCCGGACGAGCTTTCATGAACACTGAAGCTTTCTTT
few	TRBJ2-7	TRBV2	.	CASTLGGDRLLEQYF	TGTGCCAGCACCCTCGGGGGGGACAGGTTGTTAGAGCAGTACTTC
medium-sized	TRBJ1-5	TRBV7-2	.	CASSSPWDSNQPQHF	TGTGCCAGCAGCTCCCCCTGGGATAGCAATCAGCCCCAGCATTTT
.	TRBJ1-6	TRBV2	.	CASSELEGFNSPLHF	TGTGCCAGCAGTGAGCTAGAGGGGTTTAATTCACCCCTCCACTTT
few	TRBJ2-3	TRBV7-2	TRBD2	CASSLKYSGTDTQYF	TGTGCCAGCAGCTTAAAATATAGCGGGACAGATACGCAGTATTTT
.	TRBJ2-5	TRBV6-1	.	CASSEVGQLYQETQYF	TGTGCCAGCAGTGAAGTGGGGCAGTTGTACCAAGAGACCCAGTACTTC
.	TRBJ1-1	TRBV7-2	.	CASSRREGGAFF	TGTGCCAGCAGTCGGCGTGAGGGCGGTGCTTTCTTT
medium-sized	TRBJ1-1	TRBV7-8	.	CASSLTGKAEAFF	TGTGCCAGCAGTCTCACAGGGAAAGCTGAAGCTTTCTTT